Each of the 18 T cell receptor beta chains below was sequenced from the same sample in a study of blood T cell repertoires in COVID-19. TCRdb's copy holds only in-frame clones and misses some; the assay was immunoSEQ multiplex PCR. The data contain some 200,000 clones, around four fifths of them singletons. The sample comprised peripheral blood. These receptors came from a woman in her 70s with COVID-19, enrolled during active disease.

The chain recombines TRBV3-1 (or the pseudogene TRBV3-2) with TRBJ2-2; no firm D call. Germline assignment: CDR1 LGHDT and CDR2 YNNKEL (reference sequence). Trimming shortened V by 1 base and J by 8 bases, and 5 bases separated the two germline ends. This CDR3 comprises 12 residues. The CDR3 region has the DNA TGTGCCAGCAGCCAAGTTACTGGGGAGCTGTTTTTT. It codes for CASSQVTGELFF.

The chain employs TRBV30 and TRBJ1-5; TRBD1 might be the D (6 bases). The V and J ends lost 1 base and 2 bases respectively, with 9 bases between them. This CDR3 region has 14 residues. Germline CDR1 and CDR2: GTSNPN and SVGIG (reference sequence). CDR3 sequence reads: CAWSAGVRNQPQHF. Here the CDR3 DNA reads TGTGCCTGGAGTGCAGGGGTCCGCAATCAGCCCCAGCATTTT.

The rearrangement links TRBV28 to TRBJ2-7; 8 bases are shared with TRBD1. The V gene's germline CDR1 is MDHEN and CDR2 SYDVKM. The ends lost 5 bases at V and 1 base at J; junction bases unmatched: 4. The length of the CDR3 is 14 residues. The CDR3 reads CASSQGAGSYEQYV. CDR3 DNA: TGTGCCAGCAGTCAGGGGGCCGGATCCTACGAGCAGTACGTC.

The chain joins TRBV11-2 to TRBJ2-3, with D possibly being TRBD2 (6 bases). The germline V gene has CDR1 SGHAT and CDR2 FQNNGV. The ends were cut back, 3 bases at V and 0 bases at J, with 19 bases in the middle. The CDR3 consists of 18 residues. CDR3 in DNA: TGTGCCAGCAGCTTGCTTAGGTTGGGGGGAAGTAGCACAGATACGCAGTATTTT. Translation gives CASSLLRLGGSSTDTQYF.

This chain uses TRBV19 with TRBJ1-2, with D unresolved. The ends were cut back, 5 bases at V and 8 bases at J, with 15 bases in the middle. CDR3 length: 13 amino acids. From germline, CDR1 is LNHDA and CDR2 SQIVND (reference sequence). The DNA for the CDR3 is TGTGCCAGTAGTGCGACGCGTACGGGGGGCTACACCTTC. Its protein product is CASSATRTGGYTF.

The gene calls are TRBV2 and TRBJ2-7; 7 bases are a match to TRBD1. Losses at the gene ends were 7 bases for V and 6 bases for J; bases not matched to a gene: 9. There are 13 residues in the CDR3. Germline V CDR1 and CDR2: SNHLY, FYNNEI. The CDR3 sequence: CASKGDSLAEQYV. The CDR3 coding sequence is TGTGCCAGCAAAGGGGACAGCCTCGCCGAGCAGTACGTC.

This clone came up once. The chain joins TRBV4-1 to TRBJ2-7, with D perhaps matching TRBD2 (6 bases). Trimming left V 0 bases short and J 2 bases short, with 11 bases between. CDR1 is MGHRA and CDR2 is YSYEKL in the germline V gene. This CDR3 has 15 amino acids. The CDR3 region has the DNA TGCGCCAGCAGCCAAGAACGGGAGATTACCTACGAGCAGTACTTC. This codes for CASSQEREITYEQYF.

This chain joins TRBV5-1 and TRBJ1-1, with D possibly being TRBD1 (6 bases). Germline assignment: CDR1 SGHRS and CDR2 YFSETQ. This CDR3 comprises 14 residues. V lost 4 bases, J lost 1 base, and 11 bases lay in between. CDR3 region: CASSDQGQNTEAFF. Written as DNA, the CDR3 is TGCGCCAGCAGCGATCAGGGGCAGAACACTGAAGCTTTCTTT.

The V gene is TRBV19, the J gene TRBJ2-7, with 7 nucleotides matching TRBD1. This CDR3 comprises 14 residues. Germline CDR1 is LNHDA and CDR2 is SQIVND (reference sequence). Trimming took 6 bases from V and 2 from J; bases not matched to a gene: 7. CDR3 loop: CASRSPGQAYEQYF. In DNA, the CDR3 is TGTGCCAGTAGGTCCCCAGGACAGGCCTACGAGCAGTACTTC.

V and J are TRBV20-1 and TRBJ2-5; possible D gene TRBD1, 6 bases. The CDR3 has 11 residues. In germline, CDR1 is DFQATT, CDR2 SNEGSKA (reference sequence). V was trimmed by 8 bases and J by 5 bases, leaving 12 bases between them. CDR3 protein: CSLDGGETQYF. As DNA, the CDR3 is TGCAGTCTCGATGGGGGCGAGACCCAGTACTTC.

This chain connects TRBV7-2 to TRBJ2-1; 8 nucleotides align to TRBD1. J was trimmed by 3 bases and V by 1 base; bases with no gene match: 5. Germline CDR1 reads SGHTA; CDR2 reads FQGNSA. The CDR3 consists of 16 residues. The CDR3 sequence is CASSLEIGQGYNEQFF. In DNA form, the CDR3 reads TGTGCCAGCAGCTTAGAGATAGGACAGGGCTACAATGAGCAGTTCTTC.

The rearrangement uses TRBV4-1 and TRBJ2-3; D might be TRBD2 (6 bases). The V gene lost 3 bases and the J gene lost 1 base, with 11 bases spanning the gap. CDR1 is MGHRA, CDR2 YSYEKL, per germline. The CDR3 length is 15 residues. CDR3 protein: CASSHRDFRTDTQYF. In DNA, the CDR3 is TGCGCCAGCAGCCACCGGGACTTCCGCACAGATACGCAGTATTTT.

This chain joins TRBV9 and TRBJ1-3; D not resolved. The germline CDR1 and CDR2 sequences are SGDLS and YYNGEE. The CDR3 runs to 15 residues. V was shortened by 3 bases and J by 0 bases, with 10 bases between the two germline ends. The CDR3 sequence is CASSADGSSGNTIYF. The CDR3 DNA reads as TGTGCCAGCAGCGCGGACGGGAGCTCTGGAAACACCATATATTTT. Using reference TRBV9 and TRBJ1-3 for the parts outside the CDR3, the full variable domain is DSGVTQTPKHLITATGQRVTLRCSPRSGDLSVYWYQQSLDQGLQFLIQYYNGEERAKGNILERFSAQQFPDLHSELNLSSLELGDSALYFCASSADGSSGNTIYFGEGSWLTVV.

The rearrangement joins TRBV4-1 to TRBJ2-1; D possibly corresponds to TRBD2 (5 bases). The length of the CDR3 is 18 residues. Germline loops: CDR1 MGHRA, CDR2 YSYEKL. The germline V and J ends were trimmed by 1 base and 1 base, with 17 bases remaining between them. CDR3 loop: CASSQALASVSSYNEQFF. CDR3 coding DNA: TGCGCCAGCAGCCAAGCTCTAGCATCCGTCAGTTCCTACAATGAGCAGTTCTTC.

In this sample, this clone turned up a few times. The chain carries TRBV18 and TRBJ2-4; TRBD2 matches 14 bases. The CDR3 length is 18 residues. Germline CDR1 is KGHSH and CDR2 is LQKENI. The J segment lost 3 bases and the V segment lost 5 bases, leaving 9 bases of the junction unmatched. The CDR3 sequence is CASSTVGTSGRGKNIQYF. In nucleotides, the CDR3 is TGTGCCAGCTCAACAGTGGGGACTAGCGGGAGAGGCAAAAACATTCAGTACTTC.

This clone was observed a few times. CDR3 DNA: TGCGCCAGCCGCAAGGACACGGGTACCGGGGAGCTGTTTTTT. Translating gives CASRKDTGTGELFF. This chain connects TRBV5-1 to TRBJ2-2, with a tentative D call TRBD1 (5 bases). V was pared by 7 bases and J by 5 bases, with 15 bases between. The germline gives CDR1 SGHRS, CDR2 YFSETQ. The CDR3 consists of 14 residues. The full variable domain, its missing parts supplied by reference TRBV5-1 and TRBJ2-2, is KAGVTQTPRYLIKTRGQQVTLSCSPISGHRSVSWYQQTPGQGLQFLFEYFSETQRNKGNFPGRFSGRQFSNSRSEMNVSTLELGDSALYLCASRKDTGTGELFFGEGSRLTVL.

This clone appeared once. The chain carries TRBV4-1 and TRBJ2-5; possibly TRBD2 for D (6 bases). The V gene's germline CDR1 is MGHRA and CDR2 YSYEKL. The ends were cut back, 0 bases at V and 2 bases at J, with 16 bases in the middle. The CDR3 runs to 17 residues. The CDR3 protein is CASSQETSMGGQETQYF. CDR3 in DNA: TGCGCCAGCAGCCAAGAGACCTCAATGGGGGGTCAAGAGACCCAGTACTTC.

This sequence joins TRBV18 and TRBJ2-5; D perhaps matches TRBD2 (5 bases). Germline V gene lookup returns CDR1 KGHSH and CDR2 LQKENI. This CDR3 has 13 amino acids. V lost 3 bases, J lost 0 bases, and 5 bases lay in between. This CDR3 is CASSPDYQETQYF. The DNA of the CDR3 is TGTGCCAGCTCACCGGACTACCAAGAGACCCAGTACTTC.